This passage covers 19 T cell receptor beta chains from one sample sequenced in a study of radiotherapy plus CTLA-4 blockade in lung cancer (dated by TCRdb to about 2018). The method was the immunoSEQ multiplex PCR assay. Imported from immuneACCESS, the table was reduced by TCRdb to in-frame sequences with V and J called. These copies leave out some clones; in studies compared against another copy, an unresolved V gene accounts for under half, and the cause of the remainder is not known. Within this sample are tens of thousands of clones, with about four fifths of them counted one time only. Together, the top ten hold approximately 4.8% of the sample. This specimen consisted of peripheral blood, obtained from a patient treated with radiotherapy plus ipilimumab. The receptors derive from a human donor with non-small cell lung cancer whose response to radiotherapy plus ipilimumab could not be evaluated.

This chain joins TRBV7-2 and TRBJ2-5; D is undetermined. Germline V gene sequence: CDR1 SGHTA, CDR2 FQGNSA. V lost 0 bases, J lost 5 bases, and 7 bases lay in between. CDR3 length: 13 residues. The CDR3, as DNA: TGTGCCAGCAGCTTAGCCAGTTGGGAGACCCAGTACTTC. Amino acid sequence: CASSLASWETQYF.

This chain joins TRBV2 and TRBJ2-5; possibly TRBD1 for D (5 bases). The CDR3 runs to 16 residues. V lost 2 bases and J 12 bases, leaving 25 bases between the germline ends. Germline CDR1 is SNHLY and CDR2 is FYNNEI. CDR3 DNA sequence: TGTGCCAGCAGTGAACCCGCCCAGAGGCTAGGCAGGGCAAAGTACTTC. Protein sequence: CASSEPAQRLGRAKYF.

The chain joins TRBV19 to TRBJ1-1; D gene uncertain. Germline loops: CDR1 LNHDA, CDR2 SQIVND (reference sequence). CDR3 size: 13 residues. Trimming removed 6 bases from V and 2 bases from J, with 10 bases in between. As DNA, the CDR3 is TGTGCCAGTAGCAGGTCTAAAAACACTGAAGCTTTCTTT. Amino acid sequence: CASSRSKNTEAFF.

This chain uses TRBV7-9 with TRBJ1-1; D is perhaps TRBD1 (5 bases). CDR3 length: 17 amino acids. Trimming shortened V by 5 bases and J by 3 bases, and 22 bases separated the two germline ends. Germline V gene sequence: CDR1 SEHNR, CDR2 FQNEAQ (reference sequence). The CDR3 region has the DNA TGTGCCAGCAGCCCAATCGGCACCAGGGCCAATCACACTGAAGCTTTCTTT. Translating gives CASSPIGTRANHTEAFF.

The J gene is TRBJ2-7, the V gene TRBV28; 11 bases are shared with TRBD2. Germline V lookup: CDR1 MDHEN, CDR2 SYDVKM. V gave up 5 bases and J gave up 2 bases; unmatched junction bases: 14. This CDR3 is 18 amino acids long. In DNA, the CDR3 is TGTGCCAGCAGTCAGGGTCTAGCGGGAGGAGAGTGGGCCTACGAGCAGTACTTC. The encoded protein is CASSQGLAGGEWAYEQYF.

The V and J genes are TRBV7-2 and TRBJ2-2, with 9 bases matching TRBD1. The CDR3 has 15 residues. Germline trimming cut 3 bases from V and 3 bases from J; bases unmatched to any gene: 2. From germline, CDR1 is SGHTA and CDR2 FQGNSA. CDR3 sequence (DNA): TGTGCCAGCAGCTTCGGACAGGGGTACACCGGGGAGCTGTTTTTT. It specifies CASSFGQGYTGELFF. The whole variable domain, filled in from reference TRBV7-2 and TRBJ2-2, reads GAGVSQSPSNKVTEKGKDVELRCDPISGHTALYWYRQSLGQGLEFLIYFQGNSAPDKSGLPSDRFSAERTGGSVSTLTIQRTQQEDSAVYLCASSFGQGYTGELFFGEGSRLTVL.

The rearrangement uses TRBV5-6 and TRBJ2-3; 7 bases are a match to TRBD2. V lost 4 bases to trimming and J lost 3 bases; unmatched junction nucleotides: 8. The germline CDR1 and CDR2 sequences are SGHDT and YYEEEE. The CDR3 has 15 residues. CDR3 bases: TGTGCCAGCAGCCACCGACTAGCTGCTACAGATACGCAGTATTTT. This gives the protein CASSHRLAATDTQYF.

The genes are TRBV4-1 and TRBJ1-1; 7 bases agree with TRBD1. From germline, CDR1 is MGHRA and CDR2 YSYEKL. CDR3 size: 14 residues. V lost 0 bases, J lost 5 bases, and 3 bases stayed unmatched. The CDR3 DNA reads TGCGCCAGCAGCCAAGAACAGGGGCGGACTGAAGCTTTCTTT. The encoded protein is CASSQEQGRTEAFF.

The CDR3 sequence: CASSSGTGLRYGYTF. The DNA of the CDR3 is TGTGCCAGCAGCTCCGGGACAGGCCTTCGTTATGGCTACACCTTC. This chain links TRBV5-4 with TRBJ1-2, with TRBD1 identical over 8 bases. The V and J ends lost 3 bases and 5 bases, in that order; junction bases with no gene match: 9. Looked up from germline, CDR1 is SGHNT and CDR2 is YYREEE (reference sequence). This CDR3 region has 15 residues.

The CDR3 DNA follows: TGTGCCAGCAGCCAGGGACAGGCAGATAATGAAAAACTGTTTTTT. Translated: CASSQGQADNEKLFF. This chain uses TRBV7-9 with TRBJ1-4; the match to TRBD1 covers 8 bases. The V segment lost 5 bases and the J segment 4 bases; nucleotides outside the gene matches: 6. Germline assignment: CDR1 SEHNR and CDR2 FQNEAQ (reference sequence). This CDR3 has 15 residues.

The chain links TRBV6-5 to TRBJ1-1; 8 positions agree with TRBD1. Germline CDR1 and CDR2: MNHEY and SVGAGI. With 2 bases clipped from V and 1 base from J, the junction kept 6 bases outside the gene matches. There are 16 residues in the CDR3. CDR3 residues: CASSYGLTGENTEAFF. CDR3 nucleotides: TGTGCCAGCAGTTACGGGCTGACAGGGGAGAACACTGAAGCTTTCTTT.

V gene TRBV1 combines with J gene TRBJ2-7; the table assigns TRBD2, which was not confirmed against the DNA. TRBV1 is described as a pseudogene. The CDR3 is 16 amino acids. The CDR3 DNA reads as TGCACCAGCAGCCAAGAGAGGACTAGCGGAGACGACGAGCAGTACTTC. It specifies CTSSQERTSGDDEQYF.

The CDR3 spells CASSSTRTGGGYTF. The DNA for the CDR3 is TGTGCCAGCAGTTCTACCCGGACAGGGGGCGGCTACACCTTC. The chain joins TRBV28 to TRBJ1-2, with 11 bases identical to TRBD1. Looked up from germline, CDR1 is MDHEN and CDR2 is SYDVKM. This CDR3 comprises 14 residues. With 4 bases clipped from V and 8 bases from J, the junction kept 6 bases outside the gene matches.

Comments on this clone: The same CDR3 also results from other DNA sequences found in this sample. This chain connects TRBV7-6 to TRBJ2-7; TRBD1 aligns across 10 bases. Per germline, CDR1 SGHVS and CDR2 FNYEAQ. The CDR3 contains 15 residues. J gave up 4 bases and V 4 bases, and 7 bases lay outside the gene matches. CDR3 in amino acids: CASSSRQGAGYEQYF. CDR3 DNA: TGTGCCAGCAGCTCGAGACAGGGGGCCGGATACGAGCAGTACTTC.

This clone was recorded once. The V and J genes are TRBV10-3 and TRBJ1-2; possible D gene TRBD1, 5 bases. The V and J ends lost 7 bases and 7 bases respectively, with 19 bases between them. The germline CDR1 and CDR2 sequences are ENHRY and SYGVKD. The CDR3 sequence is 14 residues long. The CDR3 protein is CAIKRFVGGVGYTF. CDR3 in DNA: TGTGCCATCAAGAGATTCGTGGGGGGGGTTGGCTACACCTTC.

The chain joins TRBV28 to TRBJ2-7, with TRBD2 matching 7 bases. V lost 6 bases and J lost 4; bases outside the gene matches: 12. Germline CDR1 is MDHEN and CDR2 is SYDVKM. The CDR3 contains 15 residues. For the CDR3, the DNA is TGTGCCAGCAGCTCCACCCCGGGTAGCGGGTACGAGCAGTACTTC. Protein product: CASSSTPGSGYEQYF.

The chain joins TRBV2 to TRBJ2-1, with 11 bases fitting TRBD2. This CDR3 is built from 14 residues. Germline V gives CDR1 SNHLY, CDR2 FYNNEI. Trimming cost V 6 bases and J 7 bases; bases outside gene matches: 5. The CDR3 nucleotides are TGTGCCAGCAGAATAGCGGGAGGGCGAAATGAGCAGTTCTTC. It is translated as CASRIAGGRNEQFF.

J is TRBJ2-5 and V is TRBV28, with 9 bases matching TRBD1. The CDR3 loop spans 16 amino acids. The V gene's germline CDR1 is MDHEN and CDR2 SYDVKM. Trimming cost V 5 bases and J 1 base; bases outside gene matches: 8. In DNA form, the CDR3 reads TGTGCCAGCAGTCCCCTGGACAGGGGAGGCCAAGAGACCCAGTACTTC. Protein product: CASSPLDRGGQETQYF.

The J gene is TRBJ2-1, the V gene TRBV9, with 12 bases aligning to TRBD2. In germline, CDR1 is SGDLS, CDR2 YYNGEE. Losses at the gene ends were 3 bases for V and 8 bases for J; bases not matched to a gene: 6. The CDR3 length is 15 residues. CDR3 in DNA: TGTGCCAGCAGCGCTCGACTAGCGGGAGTATATGAGCAGTTCTTC. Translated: CASSARLAGVYEQFF.